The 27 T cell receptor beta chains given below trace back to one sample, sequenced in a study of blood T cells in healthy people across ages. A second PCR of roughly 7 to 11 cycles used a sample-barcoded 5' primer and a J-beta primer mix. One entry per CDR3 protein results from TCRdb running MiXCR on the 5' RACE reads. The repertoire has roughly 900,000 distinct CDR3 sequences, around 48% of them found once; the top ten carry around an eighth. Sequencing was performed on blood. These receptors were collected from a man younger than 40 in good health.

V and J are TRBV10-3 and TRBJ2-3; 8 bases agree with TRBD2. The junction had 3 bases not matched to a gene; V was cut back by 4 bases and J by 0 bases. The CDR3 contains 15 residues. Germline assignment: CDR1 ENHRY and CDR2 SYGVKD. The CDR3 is CAISGKRGSTDTQYF. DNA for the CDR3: TGTGCCATCAGTGGAAAGCGGGGGAGCACAGATACGCAGTATTTT.

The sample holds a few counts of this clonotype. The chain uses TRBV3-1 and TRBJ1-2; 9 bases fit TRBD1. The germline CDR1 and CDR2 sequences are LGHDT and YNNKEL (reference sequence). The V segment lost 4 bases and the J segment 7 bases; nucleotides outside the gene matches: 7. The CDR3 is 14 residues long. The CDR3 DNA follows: TGTGCCAGCAGCCTCGCCGGGACAGGGATTGGCTACACCTTC. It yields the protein CASSLAGTGIGYTF.

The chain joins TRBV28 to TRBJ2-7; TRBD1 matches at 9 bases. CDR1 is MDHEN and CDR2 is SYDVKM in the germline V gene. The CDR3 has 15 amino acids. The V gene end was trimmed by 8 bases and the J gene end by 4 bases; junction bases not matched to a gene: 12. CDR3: CASQSMDRGFYEQYF. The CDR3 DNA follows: TGTGCCAGCCAGTCGATGGACAGGGGATTTTACGAGCAGTACTTC.

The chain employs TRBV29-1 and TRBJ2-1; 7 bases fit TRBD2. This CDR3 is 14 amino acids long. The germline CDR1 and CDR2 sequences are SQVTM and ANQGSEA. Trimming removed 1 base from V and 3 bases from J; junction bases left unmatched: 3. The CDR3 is CSVEGAGDYNEQFF. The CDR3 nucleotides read TGCAGCGTTGAAGGGGCGGGGGACTACAATGAGCAGTTCTTC.

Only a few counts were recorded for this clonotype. The CDR3 coding sequence is TGTGCCATCAGTGATGGGAAGGGGCACTATGGCTACACCTTC. Amino acids: CAISDGKGHYGYTF. This rearrangement joins TRBV10-3 to TRBJ1-2, with D tentatively TRBD1 (5 bases). The CDR3 consists of 14 residues. V lost 3 bases to trimming and J lost 3 bases, with 11 bases between them. From germline, CDR1 is ENHRY and CDR2 SYGVKD.

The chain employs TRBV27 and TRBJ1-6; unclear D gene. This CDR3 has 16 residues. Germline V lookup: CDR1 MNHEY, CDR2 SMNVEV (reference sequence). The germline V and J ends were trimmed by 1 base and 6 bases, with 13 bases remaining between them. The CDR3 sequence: CASSLYSPVGNSPLHF. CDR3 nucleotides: TGTGCCAGCAGTTTATATTCCCCGGTCGGTAATTCACCCCTCCACTTT.

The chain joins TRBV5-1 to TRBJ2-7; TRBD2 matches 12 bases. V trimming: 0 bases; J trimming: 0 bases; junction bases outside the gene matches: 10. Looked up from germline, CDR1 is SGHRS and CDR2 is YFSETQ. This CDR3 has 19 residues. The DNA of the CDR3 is TGCGCCAGCAGCTTGGAGAGACTAGCGGGGGCCCGAAGCTCCTACGAGCAGTACTTC. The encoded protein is CASSLERLAGARSSYEQYF.

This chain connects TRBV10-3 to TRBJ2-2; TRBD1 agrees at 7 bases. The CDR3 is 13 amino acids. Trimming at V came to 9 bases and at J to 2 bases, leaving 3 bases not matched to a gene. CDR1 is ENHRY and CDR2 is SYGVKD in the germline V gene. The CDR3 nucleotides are TGTGCCATGGGGACAGCCAACACCGGGGAGCTGTTTTTT. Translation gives CAMGTANTGELFF.

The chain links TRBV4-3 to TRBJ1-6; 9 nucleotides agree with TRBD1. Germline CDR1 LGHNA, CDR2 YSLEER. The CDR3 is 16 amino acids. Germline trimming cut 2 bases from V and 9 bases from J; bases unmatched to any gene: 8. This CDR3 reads CASSQSGTGSGSPLHF. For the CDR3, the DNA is TGCGCCAGCAGCCAATCCGGGACAGGGTCGGGTTCACCCCTCCACTTT.

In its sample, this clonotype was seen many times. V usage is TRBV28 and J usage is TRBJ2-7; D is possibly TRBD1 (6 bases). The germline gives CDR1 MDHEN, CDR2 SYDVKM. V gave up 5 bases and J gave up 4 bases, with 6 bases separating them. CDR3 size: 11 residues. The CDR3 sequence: CASSGQYEQYF. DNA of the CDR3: TGTGCCAGCAGTGGACAGTACGAGCAGTACTTC.

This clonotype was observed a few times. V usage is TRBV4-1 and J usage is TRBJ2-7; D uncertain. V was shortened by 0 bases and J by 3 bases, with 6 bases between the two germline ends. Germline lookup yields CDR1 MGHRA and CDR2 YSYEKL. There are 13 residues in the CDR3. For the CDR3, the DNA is TGCGCCAGCAGCCAAGAGGCGTTCTACGAGCAGTACTTC. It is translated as CASSQEAFYEQYF.

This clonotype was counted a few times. The CDR3 sequence is CSVERQGFYGYTF. Here the CDR3 DNA reads TGCAGCGTTGAACGCCAGGGCTTCTATGGCTACACCTTC. The chain recombines TRBV29-1 with TRBJ1-2; D possibly corresponds to TRBD1 (5 bases). The length of the CDR3 is 13 residues. The germline gives CDR1 SQVTM, CDR2 ANQGSEA. V was cut by 2 bases and J by 4 bases, with 11 bases left in between. The whole variable domain, remainder taken from reference TRBV29-1 and TRBJ1-2, is SAVISQKPSRDICQRGTSLTIQCQVDSQVTMMFWYRQQPGQSLTLIATANQGSEATYESGFVIDKFPISRPNLTFSTLTVSNMSPEDSSIYLCSVERQGFYGYTFGSGTRLTVV.

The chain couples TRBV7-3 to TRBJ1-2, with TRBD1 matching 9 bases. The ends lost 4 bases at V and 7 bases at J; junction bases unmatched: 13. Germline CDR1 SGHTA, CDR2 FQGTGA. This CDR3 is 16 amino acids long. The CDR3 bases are TGTGCCAGCAGCTCATCCACCGGGACAGGGTTTCGTGGCTACACCTTC. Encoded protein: CASSSSTGTGFRGYTF.

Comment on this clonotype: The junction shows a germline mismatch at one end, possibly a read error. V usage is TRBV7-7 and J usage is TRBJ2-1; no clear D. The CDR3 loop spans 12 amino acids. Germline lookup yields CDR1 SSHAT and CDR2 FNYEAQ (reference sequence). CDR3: CASSDQGNEQFF. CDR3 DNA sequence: TGTGCTAGCAGCGACCAAGGGAATGAGCAGTTCTTC. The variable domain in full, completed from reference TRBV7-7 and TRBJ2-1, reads GAGVSQSPRYKVTKRGQDVTLRCDPISSHATLYWYQQALGQGPEFLTYFNYEAQPDKSGLPSDRFSAERPEGSISTLTIQRTEQRDSAMYRCASSDQGNEQFFGPGTRLTVL.

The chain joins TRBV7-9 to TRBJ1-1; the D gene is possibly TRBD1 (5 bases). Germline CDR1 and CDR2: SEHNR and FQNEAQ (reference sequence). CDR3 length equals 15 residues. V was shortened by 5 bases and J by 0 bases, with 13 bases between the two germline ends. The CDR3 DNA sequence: TGTGCCAGCAGCCCCAATAGGGGCGTGAACACTGAAGCTTTCTTT. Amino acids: CASSPNRGVNTEAFF.

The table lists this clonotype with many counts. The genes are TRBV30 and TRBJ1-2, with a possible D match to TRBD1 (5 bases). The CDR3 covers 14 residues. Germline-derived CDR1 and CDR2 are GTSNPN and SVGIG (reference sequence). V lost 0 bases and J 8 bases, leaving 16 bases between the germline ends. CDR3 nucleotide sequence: TGTGCCTGGAGTGTCTGGGGGGAAGGTGTCGGCTACACCTTC. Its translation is CAWSVWGEGVGYTF.

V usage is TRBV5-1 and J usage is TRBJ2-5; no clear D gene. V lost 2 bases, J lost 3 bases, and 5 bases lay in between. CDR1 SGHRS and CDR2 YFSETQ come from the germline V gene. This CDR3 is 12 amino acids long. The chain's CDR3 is CASSFPEETQYF. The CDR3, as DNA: TGCGCCAGCAGCTTCCCCGAAGAGACCCAGTACTTC. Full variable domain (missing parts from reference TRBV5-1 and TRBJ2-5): KAGVTQTPRYLIKTRGQQVTLSCSPISGHRSVSWYQQTPGQGLQFLFEYFSETQRNKGNFPGRFSGRQFSNSRSEMNVSTLELGDSALYLCASSFPEETQYFGPGTRLLVL.

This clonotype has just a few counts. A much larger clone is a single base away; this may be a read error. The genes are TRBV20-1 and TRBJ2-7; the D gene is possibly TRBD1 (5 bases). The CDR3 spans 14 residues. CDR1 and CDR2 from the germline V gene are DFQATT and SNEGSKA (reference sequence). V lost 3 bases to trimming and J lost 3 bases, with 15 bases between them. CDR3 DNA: TGCAGTGCTAGTGCGACAGTAGTTGGCTACGAGCAGTACTTC. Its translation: CSASATVVGYEQYF.

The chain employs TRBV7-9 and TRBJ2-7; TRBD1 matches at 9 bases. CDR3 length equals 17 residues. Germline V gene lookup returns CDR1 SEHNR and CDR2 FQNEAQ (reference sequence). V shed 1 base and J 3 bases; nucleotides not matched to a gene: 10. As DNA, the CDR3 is TGTGCCAGCAGCTTAGTCCTCCTGACAGGGGGTTTCTACGAGCAGTACTTC. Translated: CASSLVLLTGGFYEQYF.

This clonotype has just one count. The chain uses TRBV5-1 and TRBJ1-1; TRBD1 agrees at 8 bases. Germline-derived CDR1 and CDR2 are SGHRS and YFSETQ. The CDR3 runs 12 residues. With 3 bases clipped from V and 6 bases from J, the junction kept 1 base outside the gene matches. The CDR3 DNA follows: TGCGCCAGCAGCTCAGGGGGCCCTGAAGCTTTCTTT. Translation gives CASSSGGPEAFF.

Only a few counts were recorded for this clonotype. DNA of the CDR3: TGTGCCAGCAGTTCACAGGGGTTATTAAACTATGGCTACACCTTC. Amino acid sequence: CASSSQGLLNYGYTF. The chain carries TRBV28 and TRBJ1-2, with 7 bases identical to TRBD1. Per germline, CDR1 MDHEN and CDR2 SYDVKM. The CDR3 has 15 residues. V shed 4 bases and J 2 bases; nucleotides not matched to a gene: 7.

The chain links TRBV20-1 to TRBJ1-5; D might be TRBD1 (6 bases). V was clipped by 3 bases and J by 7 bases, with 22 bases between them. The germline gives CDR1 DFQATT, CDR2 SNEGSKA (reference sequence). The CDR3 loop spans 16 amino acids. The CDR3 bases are TGCAGTGCTAGTACCACGGTAGGGGGATGGCAACAGCCCCAGCATTTT. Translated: CSASTTVGGWQQPQHF.

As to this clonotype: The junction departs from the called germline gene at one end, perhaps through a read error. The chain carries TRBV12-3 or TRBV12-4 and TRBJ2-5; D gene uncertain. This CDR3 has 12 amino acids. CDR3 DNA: TGTGCCAGCAGGGACCACCAAGTGACCCAGTACTTC. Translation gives CASRDHQVTQYF.

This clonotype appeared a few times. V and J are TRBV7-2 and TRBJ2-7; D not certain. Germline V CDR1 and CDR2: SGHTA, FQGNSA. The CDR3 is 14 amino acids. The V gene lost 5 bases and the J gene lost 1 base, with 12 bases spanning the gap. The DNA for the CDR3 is TGTGCCAGCAGCACCACAGTGAATTCCTACGAGCAGTACTTC. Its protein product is CASSTTVNSYEQYF.

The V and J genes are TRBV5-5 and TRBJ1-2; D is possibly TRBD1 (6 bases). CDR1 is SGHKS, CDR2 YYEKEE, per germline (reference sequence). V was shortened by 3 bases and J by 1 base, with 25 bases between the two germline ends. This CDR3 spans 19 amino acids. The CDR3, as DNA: TGTGCCAGCAGCTGTGGACAGCCGTGTTCTACCAATTATAACTATGGCTACACCTTC. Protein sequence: CASSCGQPCSTNYNYGYTF.

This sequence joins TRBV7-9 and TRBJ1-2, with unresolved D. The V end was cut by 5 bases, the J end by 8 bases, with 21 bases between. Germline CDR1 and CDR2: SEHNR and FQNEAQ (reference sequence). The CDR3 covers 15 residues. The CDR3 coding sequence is TGTGCCAGCAGCGCTGCTGAGGGCATCTACGTGGGCTACACCTTC. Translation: CASSAAEGIYVGYTF.

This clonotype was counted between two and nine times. The CDR3 here is CASSLEQGDGYTF. In DNA, the CDR3 is TGTGCCAGCAGCTTAGAACAGGGAGATGGCTACACCTTC. The chain employs TRBV7-9 and TRBJ1-2, with D possibly being TRBD1 (6 bases). CDR1 is SEHNR and CDR2 is FQNEAQ in the germline V gene (reference sequence). V dropped 1 base and J dropped 6 bases, with 9 bases sitting between them. The CDR3 consists of 13 residues.